The 9 T cell receptor beta chains below were found in one sample sequenced in a study of identical twins. TCRdb recomputed calls from the 5' RACE reads with MiXCR, one row per CDR3 protein. The sample consists of a few hundred thousand distinct CDR3 sequences, around 8.8% of them appearing once. These data also formed part of another study, on yellow fever vaccine responses in identical twins.

Sample: CD8+ T cells sorted from blood. These receptors were taken from a woman aged 18-30 years in good health.

This sequence joins TRBV29-1 and TRBJ1-4; D is undetermined. The CDR3 has 14 amino acids. Germline assignment: CDR1 SQVTM and CDR2 ANQGSEA. Trimming took off 5 bases at V and 3 bases at J, with 13 bases between the two ends. CDR3 protein: CSVSPENSNEKLFF. In DNA form, the CDR3 reads TGCAGCGTTTCCCCAGAGAATTCTAATGAAAAACTGTTTTTT.

The V and J genes are TRBV7-6 and TRBJ2-3; 12 bases agree with TRBD2. CDR3 length equals 16 residues. CDR1 is SGHVS and CDR2 is FNYEAQ in the germline V gene. J lost 1 base, V lost 5 bases, and 4 bases had no gene match. The CDR3 coding sequence is TGTGCCAGCAGCCCCCGGACTAGCGGGGGCACAGATACGCAGTATTTT. As protein: CASSPRTSGGTDTQYF.

This clonotype showed up many times. In nucleotides, the CDR3 is TGCAGCGTTGGACAGGACTATAATTCACCCCTCCACTTT. Protein: CSVGQDYNSPLHF. The chain is built from TRBV29-1 and TRBJ1-6; D may be TRBD1 (6 bases). V lost 4 bases and J lost 3, with 7 bases in between. The CDR3 contains 13 residues. Germline CDR1 and CDR2: SQVTM and ANQGSEA.

This clonotype was detected only a few times. The chain recombines TRBV10-1 with TRBJ2-7, with D unclear. The ends were cut back, 0 bases at V and 6 bases at J, with 9 bases in the middle. The CDR3 runs to 13 residues. Germline V gives CDR1 WNHNN, CDR2 SYGVQD (reference sequence). CDR3 DNA: TGCGCCAGCAGTGAGTCTTTTCTGGGCGAGCAGTACTTC. It encodes CASSESFLGEQYF.

V usage is TRBV11-2 and J usage is TRBJ2-7, with 10 positions matching TRBD2. V trimming: 2 bases; J trimming: 4 bases; junction bases outside the gene matches: 14. The germline V gene has CDR1 SGHAT and CDR2 FQNNGV. This CDR3 region has 18 residues. DNA of the CDR3: TGTGCCAGCAGCTTATCCTTTCTAGCGGGAGTGGGCGGGTACGAGCAGTACTTC. Protein product: CASSLSFLAGVGGYEQYF.

This chain connects TRBV10-3 to TRBJ1-1, with TRBD1 matching 9 bases. CDR3 size: 15 residues. The trim removed 6 bases at V and 1 base at J, leaving 6 bases unmatched. The germline gives CDR1 ENHRY, CDR2 SYGVKD. The CDR3 nucleotides are TGTGCCATCAGCGACGGGACAGGGAAGAACACTGAAGCTTTCTTT. It yields the protein CAISDGTGKNTEAFF.

This clonotype was counted between two and nine times. The chain recombines TRBV27 with TRBJ2-1, with D unresolved. Germline-derived CDR1 and CDR2 are MNHEY and SMNVEV (reference sequence). V was clipped by 0 bases and J by 8 bases, with 8 bases between them. CDR3 length equals 13 residues. The CDR3 loop reads CASSLSAHHEQFF. DNA for the CDR3: TGTGCCAGCAGTTTATCTGCCCACCATGAGCAGTTCTTC.

V usage is TRBV9 and J usage is TRBJ1-1; D gene unclear. V gave up 0 bases and J gave up 0 bases, with 12 bases separating them. The CDR3 has 16 residues. CDR1 and CDR2 from the germline V gene are SGDLS and YYNGEE. The DNA for the CDR3 is TGTGCCAGCAGCGTAGAAGGCGGCGCGATGAACACTGAAGCTTTCTTT. Its protein product is CASSVEGGAMNTEAFF.

The chain recombines TRBV2 with TRBJ2-5; D is ambiguous. CDR3 length equals 11 residues. CDR1 and CDR2 (germline): SNHLY, FYNNEI. V lost 6 bases, J lost 5 bases, and 7 bases lay in between. The chain's CDR3 is CASSDYETQYF. The CDR3 coding sequence is TGTGCCAGCAGCGATTATGAGACCCAGTACTTC.